Included here is one TCR beta chain sequence, with context. As yet, its antigen is unknown. This specimen comes from a study of T cell repertoires in cytomegalovirus infection. TCRdb reprocessed the reads with MiXCR, giving one entry per CDR3 protein. The sample holds about 740,000 distinct CDR3 sequences, approximately 34% seen once. Study conclusions and caveats: HLA-C-restricted TCR beta clonotypes specific for CMV led the ex vivo response.

V lost 6 bases, J lost 14 bases, and 23 bases lay in between. This CDR3 region has 14 residues. Germline V gene data show CDR1 as MNHEY and CDR2 as SVGAGI. The TCR comes from a human donor in good health (CMV status not recorded). Some clones in this sample may be carry-over from other donors' samples. The chain joins TRBV6-5 to TRBJ2-1, with D tentatively TRBD1 or TRBD2 (5 bases each). Sequenced input: PBMCs. This CDR3 reads CASSDNTPGPQEFF. The CDR3 bases are TGTGCCAGCAGCGACAATACCCCGGGACCCCAAGAGTTCTTC.